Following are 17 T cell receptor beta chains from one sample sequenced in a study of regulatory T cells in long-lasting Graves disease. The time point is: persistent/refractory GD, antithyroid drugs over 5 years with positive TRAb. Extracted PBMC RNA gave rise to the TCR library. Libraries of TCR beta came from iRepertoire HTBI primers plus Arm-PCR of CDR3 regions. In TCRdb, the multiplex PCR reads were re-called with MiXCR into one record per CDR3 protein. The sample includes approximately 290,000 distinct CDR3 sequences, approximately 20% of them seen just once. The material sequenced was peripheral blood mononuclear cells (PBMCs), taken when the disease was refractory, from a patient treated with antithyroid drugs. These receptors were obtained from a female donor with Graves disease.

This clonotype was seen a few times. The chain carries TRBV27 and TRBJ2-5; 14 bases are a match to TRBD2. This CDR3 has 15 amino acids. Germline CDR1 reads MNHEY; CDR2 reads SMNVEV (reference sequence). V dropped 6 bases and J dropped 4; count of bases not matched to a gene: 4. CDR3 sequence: CASSKGLAGVETQYF. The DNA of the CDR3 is TGTGCCAGCAGCAAGGGACTAGCGGGAGTAGAGACCCAGTACTTC.

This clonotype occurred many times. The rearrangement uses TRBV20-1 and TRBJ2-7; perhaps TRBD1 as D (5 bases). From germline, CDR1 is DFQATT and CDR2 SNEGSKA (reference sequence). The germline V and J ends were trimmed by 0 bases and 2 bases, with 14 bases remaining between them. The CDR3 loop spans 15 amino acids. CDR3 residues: CSARDLLTDPYEQYF. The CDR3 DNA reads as TGCAGTGCTAGAGATCTCCTGACAGATCCCTACGAGCAGTACTTC.

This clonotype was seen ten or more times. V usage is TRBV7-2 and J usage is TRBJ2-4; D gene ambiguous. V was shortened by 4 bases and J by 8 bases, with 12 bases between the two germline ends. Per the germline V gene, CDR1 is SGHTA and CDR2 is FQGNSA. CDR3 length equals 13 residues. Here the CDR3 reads CASSSYNADIQYF. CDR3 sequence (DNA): TGTGCCAGCAGCTCTTACAACGCGGACATTCAGTACTTC.

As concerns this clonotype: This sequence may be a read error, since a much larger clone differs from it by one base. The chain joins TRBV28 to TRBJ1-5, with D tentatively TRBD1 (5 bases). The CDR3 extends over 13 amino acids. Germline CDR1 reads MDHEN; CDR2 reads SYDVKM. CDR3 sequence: CAGSLAGRQPQHF. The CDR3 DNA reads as TGTGCCGGCAGTTTGGCAGGGCGGCAGCCCCAGCATTTT.

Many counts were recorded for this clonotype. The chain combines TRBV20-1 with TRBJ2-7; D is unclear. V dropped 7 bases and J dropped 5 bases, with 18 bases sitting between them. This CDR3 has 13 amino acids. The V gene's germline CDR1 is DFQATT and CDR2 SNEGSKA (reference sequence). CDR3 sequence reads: CSVPRGQGHEQYF. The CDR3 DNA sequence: TGCAGTGTCCCCCGCGGTCAAGGTCACGAGCAGTACTTC.

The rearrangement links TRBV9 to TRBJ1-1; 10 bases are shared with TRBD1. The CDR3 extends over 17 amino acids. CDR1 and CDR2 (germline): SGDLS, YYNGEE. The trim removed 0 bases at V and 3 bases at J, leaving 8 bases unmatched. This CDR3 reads CASSVGEWTGGYTEAFF. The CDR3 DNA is TGTGCCAGCAGCGTAGGAGAATGGACAGGGGGATACACTGAAGCTTTCTTT.

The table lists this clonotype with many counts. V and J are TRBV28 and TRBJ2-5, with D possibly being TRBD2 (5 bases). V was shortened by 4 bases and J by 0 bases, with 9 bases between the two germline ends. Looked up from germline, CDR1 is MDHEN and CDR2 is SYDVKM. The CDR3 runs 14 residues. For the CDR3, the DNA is TGTGCCAGCAGTTACGGGATCTACCAAGAGACCCAGTACTTC. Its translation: CASSYGIYQETQYF.

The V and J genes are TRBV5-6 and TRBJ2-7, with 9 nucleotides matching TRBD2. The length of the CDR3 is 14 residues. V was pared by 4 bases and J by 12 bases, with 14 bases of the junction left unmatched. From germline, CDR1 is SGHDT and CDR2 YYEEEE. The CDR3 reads CASSPSGTLRALYF. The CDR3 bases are TGTGCCAGCAGCCCTAGCGGGACGCTACGAGCCCTGTACTTC. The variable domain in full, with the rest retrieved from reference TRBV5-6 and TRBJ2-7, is DAGVTQSPTHLIKTRGQQVTLRCSPKSGHDTVSWYQQALGQGPQFIFQYYEEEERQRGNFPDRFSGHQFPNYSSELNVNALLLGDSALYLCASSPSGTLRALYFGPGTRLTVT.

The CDR3 spells CASGGSGYPTETQYF. The CDR3 nucleotides are TGTGCCAGCGGCGGATCAGGGTATCCGACTGAGACCCAGTACTTC. The chain combines TRBV7-2 with TRBJ2-5, with TRBD1 as a possible D gene (5 bases). This CDR3 spans 15 amino acids. V dropped 8 bases and J dropped 5 bases, with 21 bases sitting between them. CDR1 is SGHTA, CDR2 FQGNSA, per germline.

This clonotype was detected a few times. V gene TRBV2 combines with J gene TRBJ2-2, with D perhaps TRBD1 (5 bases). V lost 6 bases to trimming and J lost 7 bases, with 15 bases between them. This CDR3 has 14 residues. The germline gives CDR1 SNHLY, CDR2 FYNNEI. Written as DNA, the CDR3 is TGTGCCAGCAGCAGCGCAGGGTACGGCGGGGAGCTGTTTTTT. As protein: CASSSAGYGGELFF.

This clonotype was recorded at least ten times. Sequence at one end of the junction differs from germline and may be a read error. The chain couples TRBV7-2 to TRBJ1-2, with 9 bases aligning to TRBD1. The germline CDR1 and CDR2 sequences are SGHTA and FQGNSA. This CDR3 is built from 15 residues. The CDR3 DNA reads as TGTGCCAACAGCGAGGGACAGGGAGGTTCCTATGGCTACACCTTC. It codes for CANSEGQGGSYGYTF. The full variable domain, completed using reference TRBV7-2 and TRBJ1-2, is GAGVSQSPSNKVTEKGKDVELRCDPISGHTALYWYRQSLGQGLEFLIYFQGNSAPDKSGLPSDRFSAERTGGSVSTLTIQRTQQEDSAVYLCANSEGQGGSYGYTFGSGTRLTVV.

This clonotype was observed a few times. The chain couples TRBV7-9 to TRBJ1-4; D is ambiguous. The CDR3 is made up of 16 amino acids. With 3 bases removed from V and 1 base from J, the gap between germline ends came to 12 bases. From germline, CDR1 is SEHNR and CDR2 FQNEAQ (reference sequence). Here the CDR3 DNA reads TGTGCCAGCAGCTTTCGACCCGTGCAAACTAATGAAAAACTGTTTTTT. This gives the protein CASSFRPVQTNEKLFF.

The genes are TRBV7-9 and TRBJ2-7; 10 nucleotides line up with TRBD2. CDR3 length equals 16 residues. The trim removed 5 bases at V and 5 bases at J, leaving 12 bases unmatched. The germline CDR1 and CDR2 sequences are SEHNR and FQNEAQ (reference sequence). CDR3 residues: CASSHLSSGSSHEQYF. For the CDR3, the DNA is TGTGCCAGCAGCCACCTCTCTAGCGGGAGTTCCCACGAGCAGTACTTC.

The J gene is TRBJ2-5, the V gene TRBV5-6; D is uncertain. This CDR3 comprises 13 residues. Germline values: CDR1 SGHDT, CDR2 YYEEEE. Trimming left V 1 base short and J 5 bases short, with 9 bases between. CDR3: CASSLPVRETQYF. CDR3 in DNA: TGTGCCAGCAGCTTGCCGGTTCGGGAGACCCAGTACTTC.

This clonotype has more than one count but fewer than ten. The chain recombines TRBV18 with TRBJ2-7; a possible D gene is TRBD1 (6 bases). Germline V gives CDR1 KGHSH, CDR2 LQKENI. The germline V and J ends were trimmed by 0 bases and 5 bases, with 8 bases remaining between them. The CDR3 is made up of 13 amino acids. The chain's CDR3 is CASSPPDRNEQYF. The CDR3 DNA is TGTGCCAGCTCACCACCAGACAGGAACGAGCAGTACTTC.

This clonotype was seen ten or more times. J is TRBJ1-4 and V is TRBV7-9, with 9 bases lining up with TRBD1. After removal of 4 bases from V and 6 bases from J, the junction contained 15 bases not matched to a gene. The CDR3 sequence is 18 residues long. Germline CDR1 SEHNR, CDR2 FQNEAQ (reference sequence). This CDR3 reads CASSSNTGTGSFDEKLFF. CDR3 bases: TGTGCCAGCAGCTCAAATACCGGGACAGGGTCATTCGATGAAAAACTGTTTTTT.

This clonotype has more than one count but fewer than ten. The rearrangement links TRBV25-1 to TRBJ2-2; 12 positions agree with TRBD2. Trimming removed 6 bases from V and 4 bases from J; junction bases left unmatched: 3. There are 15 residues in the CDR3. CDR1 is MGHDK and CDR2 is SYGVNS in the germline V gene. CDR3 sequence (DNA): TGTGCCAGCAGCGCTAGCGGGAGGGGCACCGGGGAGCTGTTTTTT. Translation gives CASSASGRGTGELFF. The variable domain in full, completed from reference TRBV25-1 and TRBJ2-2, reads EADIYQTPRYLVIGTGKKITLECSQTMGHDKMYWYQQDPGMELHLIHYSYGVNSTEKGDLSSESTVSRIRTEHFPLTLESARPSHTSQYLCASSASGRGTGELFFGEGSRLTVL.